These 10 T cell receptor beta chains were sequenced from one sample in a study of cytomegalovirus exposure and HLA in healthy donors. With 60 Vbeta and 13 Jbeta primers, the PCR was carried out. The assay was immunoSEQ multiplex PCR, and TCRdb's table has in-frame clones only and misses some. Of about 120,000 clones listed, around 80% are singletons. Sequencing input: PBMCs. The receptors were sampled from a man aged 25-45 years in good health and CMV-seronegative.

The chain couples TRBV19 to TRBJ2-3, with 10 bases aligning to TRBD2. V was pared by 3 bases and J by 5 bases, with 8 bases of the junction left unmatched. In germline, CDR1 is LNHDA, CDR2 SQIVND (reference sequence). This CDR3 is 16 amino acids long. CDR3 sequence: CASSIRSGGRRDTQYF. In DNA form, the CDR3 reads TGTGCCAGTAGTATTCGTAGCGGGGGGAGGAGAGATACGCAGTATTTT.

This rearrangement joins TRBV5-6 to TRBJ2-2; D is possibly TRBD1 (6 bases). Germline assignment: CDR1 SGHDT and CDR2 YYEEEE. This CDR3 has 15 residues. V gave up 4 bases and J gave up 4 bases, with 14 bases separating them. CDR3 protein: CASSDRSGPTGELFF. The DNA of the CDR3 is TGTGCCAGCAGCGACAGGAGCGGTCCCACCGGGGAGCTGTTTTTT.

This chain uses TRBV28 with TRBJ1-2; D gene uncertain. Trimming stripped 3 bases from V and 4 bases from J, with 6 bases between. The length of the CDR3 is 12 residues. Germline V gives CDR1 MDHEN, CDR2 SYDVKM. The CDR3 here is CASSLAGYGYTF. CDR3 DNA: TGTGCCAGCAGTTTGGCGGGCTATGGCTACACCTTC.

CDR3 residues: CASSHQTGPSSGANVLTF. DNA of the CDR3: TGTGCCAGCAGCCATCAGACAGGGCCAAGCTCTGGGGCCAACGTCCTGACTTTC. The V and J genes are TRBV9 and TRBJ2-6; 7 bases agree with TRBD1. This CDR3 comprises 18 residues. CDR1 SGDLS and CDR2 YYNGEE come from the germline V gene. The J segment lost 0 bases and the V segment lost 4 bases, leaving 10 bases of the junction unmatched. Drawing the rest from reference TRBV9 and TRBJ2-6, the complete variable domain is DSGVTQTPKHLITATGQRVTLRCSPRSGDLSVYWYQQSLDQGLQFLIQYYNGEERAKGNILERFSAQQFPDLHSELNLSSLELGDSALYFCASSHQTGPSSGANVLTFGAGSRLTVL.

The V and J genes are TRBV6-5 and TRBJ1-1, with 9 bases identical to TRBD1. The J segment lost 8 bases and the V segment lost 2 bases, leaving 6 bases of the junction unmatched. The CDR3 length is 14 residues. CDR1 is MNHEY, CDR2 SVGAGI, per germline. The CDR3 DNA sequence: TGTGCCAGCAGTTACGGGACAGGGCCAACCGAAGCTTTCTTT. It encodes CASSYGTGPTEAFF.

The rearrangement links TRBV27 to TRBJ2-6, with 7 nucleotides matching TRBD1. CDR3 length: 17 amino acids. V lost 0 bases to trimming and J lost 1 base; unmatched junction nucleotides: 3. Germline values: CDR1 MNHEY, CDR2 SMNVEV (reference sequence). The CDR3 DNA is TGTGCCAGCAGTTTATCCCCGGGACAGTCTGGGGCCAACGTCCTGACTTTC. It encodes CASSLSPGQSGANVLTF.

The J gene is TRBJ1-2, the V gene TRBV4-3; a possible D gene is TRBD1 (5 bases). Germline lookup yields CDR1 LGHNA and CDR2 YSLEER. The CDR3 totals 15 residues. V was pared by 0 bases and J by 7 bases, with 15 bases between. For the CDR3, the DNA is TGCGCCAGCAGCCAAGACAGGTCCAGGGCGGCTGGCTACACCTTC. Translated, it gives CASSQDRSRAAGYTF.

This clone was observed a handful of times. V is TRBV11-2 and J is TRBJ2-1, with D unclear. Germline lookup yields CDR1 SGHAT and CDR2 FQNNGV. The CDR3 consists of 16 residues. V lost 1 base and J 0 bases, leaving 10 bases between the germline ends. CDR3 loop: CASSLVTPSSYNEQFF. CDR3 coding DNA: TGTGCCAGCAGCTTAGTAACCCCCAGCTCCTACAATGAGCAGTTCTTC.

This clone was seen a handful of times. The rearrangement links TRBV7-9 to TRBJ1-3; 10 nucleotides line up with TRBD1. Germline V gene sequence: CDR1 SEHNR, CDR2 FQNEAQ (reference sequence). With 4 bases clipped from V and 3 bases from J, the junction kept 3 bases outside the gene matches. The CDR3 spans 15 residues. This chain's CDR3 is CASSWGTGDGNTIYF. The CDR3 DNA sequence: TGTGCCAGCAGCTGGGGGACAGGGGATGGAAACACCATATATTTT.

This clone was seen a few times. The V and J genes are TRBV7-9 and TRBJ2-1, with 8 bases lining up with TRBD2. Trimming cost V 4 bases and J 9 bases; bases outside gene matches: 11. The germline V gene has CDR1 SEHNR and CDR2 FQNEAQ (reference sequence). The CDR3 has 15 residues. Here the CDR3 reads CASSSGIAGRGEQFF. The DNA for the CDR3 is TGTGCCAGCAGCTCTGGAATAGCGGGGCGGGGTGAGCAGTTCTTC.